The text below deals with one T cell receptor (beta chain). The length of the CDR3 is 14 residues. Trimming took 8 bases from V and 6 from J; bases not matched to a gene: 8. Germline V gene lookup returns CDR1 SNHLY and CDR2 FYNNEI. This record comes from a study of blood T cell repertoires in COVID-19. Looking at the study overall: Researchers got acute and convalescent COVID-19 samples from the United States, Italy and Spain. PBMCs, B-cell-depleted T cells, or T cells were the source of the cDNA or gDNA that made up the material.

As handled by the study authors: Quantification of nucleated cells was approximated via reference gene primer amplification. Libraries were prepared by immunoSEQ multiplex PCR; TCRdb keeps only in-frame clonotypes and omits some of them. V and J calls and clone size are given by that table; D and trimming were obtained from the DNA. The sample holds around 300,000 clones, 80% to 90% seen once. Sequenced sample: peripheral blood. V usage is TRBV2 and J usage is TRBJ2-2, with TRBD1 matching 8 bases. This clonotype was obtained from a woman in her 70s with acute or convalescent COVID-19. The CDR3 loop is CASRGQGSSGELFF. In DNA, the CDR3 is TGTGCCAGCCGAGGACAGGGAAGTTCCGGGGAGCTGTTTTTT.